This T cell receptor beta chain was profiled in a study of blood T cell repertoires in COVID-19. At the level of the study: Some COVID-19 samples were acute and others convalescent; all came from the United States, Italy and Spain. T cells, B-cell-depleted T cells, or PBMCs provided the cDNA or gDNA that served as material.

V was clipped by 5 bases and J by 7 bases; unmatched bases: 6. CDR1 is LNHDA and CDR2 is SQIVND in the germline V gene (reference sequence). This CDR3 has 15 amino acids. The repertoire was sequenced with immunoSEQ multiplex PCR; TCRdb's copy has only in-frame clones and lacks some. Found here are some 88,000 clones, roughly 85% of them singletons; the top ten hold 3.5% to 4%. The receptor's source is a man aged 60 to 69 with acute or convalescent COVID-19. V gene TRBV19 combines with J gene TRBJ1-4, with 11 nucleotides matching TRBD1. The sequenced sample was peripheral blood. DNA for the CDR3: TGTGCCAGTAGTCCTGGGACAGGGGGAAGTGAAAAACTGTTTTTT. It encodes CASSPGTGGSEKLFF.